The 27 T cell receptor beta chains presented below share a single source sample, sequenced in a study of T cell changes during pregnancy in multiple sclerosis. TCRdb's table, derived via immunoSEQ multiplex PCR, lists solely in-frame clones and lacks some. This sample has about 67,000 clones, with 75% to 95% found just once. The sample was peripheral blood, taken in the first trimester of pregnancy. The receptors here all came from a female donor with multiple sclerosis, enrolled in a pregnancy study.

This chain uses TRBV7-6 with TRBJ1-1; tentative D call: TRBD1 (5 bases). The CDR3 totals 13 residues. The germline CDR1 and CDR2 sequences are SGHVS and FNYEAQ. Trimming stripped 5 bases from V and 3 bases from J, with 10 bases between. In DNA, the CDR3 is TGTGCCAGCAGCCCTTTCAGGGACACTGAAGCTTTCTTT. As protein: CASSPFRDTEAFF.

The chain employs TRBV27 and TRBJ2-2; 8 bases agree with TRBD2. Germline V gene data show CDR1 as MNHEY and CDR2 as SMNVEV (reference sequence). The CDR3 is 14 amino acids. J gave up 1 base and V 8 bases, and 3 bases lay outside the gene matches. The CDR3 DNA reads as TGTGCCAGCCAGCGGGAGTTGAACACCGGGGAGCTGTTTTTT. As protein: CASQRELNTGELFF.

The rearrangement links TRBV5-6 to TRBJ2-3, with TRBD2 identical over 13 bases. Germline V gene sequence: CDR1 SGHDT, CDR2 YYEEEE. The CDR3 runs to 17 residues. J was trimmed by 6 bases and V by 5 bases; bases with no gene match: 12. CDR3 bases: TGTGCCAGCAGTGAGAGACTAGCGGGAGGAGAGGCGGATACGCAGTATTTT. As protein: CASSERLAGGEADTQYF.

In its sample, this clone ranks as medium-sized. The J gene is TRBJ1-1, the V gene TRBV29-1; TRBD1 aligns across 9 bases. The CDR3 consists of 12 residues. Trimming cost V 6 bases and J 4 bases; bases outside gene matches: 3. Germline V CDR1 and CDR2: SQVTM, ANQGSEA. The CDR3 coding sequence is TGCAGCGTAACAGGGGGCGTCACTGAAGCTTTCTTT. Its translation is CSVTGGVTEAFF.

The chain combines TRBV28 with TRBJ1-4; D is unresolved. The CDR3 consists of 13 residues. Trimming stripped 7 bases from V and 0 bases from J, with 6 bases between. The germline V gene encodes CDR1 MDHEN and CDR2 SYDVKM. This chain's CDR3 is CASTTATNEKLFF. In nucleotides, the CDR3 is TGTGCCAGCACTACAGCAACTAATGAAAAACTGTTTTTT.

The V call is TRBV19, the J call TRBJ2-3; 11 bases map to TRBD2. Germline V lookup: CDR1 LNHDA, CDR2 SQIVND (reference sequence). The length of the CDR3 is 14 residues. V was pared by 9 bases and J by 5 bases, with 7 bases of the junction left unmatched. The CDR3 loop is CASTSGSRGDTQYF. CDR3 in DNA: TGTGCCAGCACTAGCGGGAGTAGGGGAGATACGCAGTATTTT.

This chain uses TRBV5-5 with TRBJ2-7; TRBD1 might be the D (5 bases). V lost 1 base, J lost 3 bases, and 14 bases lay in between. Per germline, CDR1 SGHKS and CDR2 YYEKEE (reference sequence). The CDR3 spans 15 residues. The CDR3 here is CASSLRGGRIYEQYF. The CDR3 coding sequence is TGTGCCAGCAGCTTGAGGGGTGGCAGGATCTACGAGCAGTACTTC.

In this sample, this clone turned up once. The rearrangement joins TRBV15 to TRBJ2-1, with D hard to call. Trimming stripped 0 bases from V and 8 bases from J, with 14 bases between. CDR3 length equals 15 residues. Germline loops: CDR1 LNHNV, CDR2 YYDKDF (reference sequence). The chain's CDR3 is CATSRDRLTYYEQFF. CDR3 coding DNA: TGTGCCACCAGCAGAGATAGGTTGACTTACTATGAGCAGTTCTTC.

The gene calls are TRBV29-1 and TRBJ2-3; TRBD2 aligns across 10 bases. The CDR3 extends over 17 amino acids. Germline loops: CDR1 SQVTM, CDR2 ANQGSEA. V shed 5 bases and J 3 bases; nucleotides not matched to a gene: 14. The chain's CDR3 is CSVISGGAFSLTDTQYF. The CDR3 DNA reads TGCAGCGTTATCAGCGGGGGGGCATTCTCCCTGACAGATACGCAGTATTTT.

CDR3 nucleotides: TGTGCCAGCAGCTTATTTCGGGGGGCAGGAAACACCATATATTTT. Its translation is CASSLFRGAGNTIYF. The chain uses TRBV7-2 and TRBJ1-3; perhaps TRBD1 as D (6 bases). V gave up 2 bases and J gave up 4 bases, with 12 bases separating them. There are 15 residues in the CDR3. Germline V CDR1 and CDR2: SGHTA, FQGNSA.

The J gene is TRBJ1-1, the V gene TRBV5-4; the D gene is possibly TRBD1 (6 bases). The V gene's germline CDR1 is SGHNT and CDR2 YYREEE (reference sequence). The CDR3 sequence is 12 residues long. V shed 2 bases and J shed 8 bases, with 10 bases lying between them. Written as DNA, the CDR3 is TGTGCCAGCAGCTTAACAGGGACCGAAGCTTTCTTT. Amino acids: CASSLTGTEAFF. Full variable domain (remainder filled in from reference TRBV5-4 and TRBJ1-1): ETGVTQSPTHLIKTRGQQVTLRCSSQSGHNTVSWYQQALGQGPQFIFQYYREEENGRGNFPPRFSGLQFPNYSSELNVNALELDDSALYLCASSLTGTEAFFGQGTRLTVV.

The table lists this clone with many counts. CDR3 protein: CASSPATGLYNSPLHF. The DNA of the CDR3 is TGTGCCAGTAGTCCTGCGACAGGGCTGTACAATTCACCCCTCCACTTT. The chain is built from TRBV19 and TRBJ1-6, with 7 positions matching TRBD1. The CDR3 extends over 16 amino acids. Per the germline V gene, CDR1 is LNHDA and CDR2 is SQIVND (reference sequence). The ends lost 5 bases at V and 7 bases at J; junction bases unmatched: 11.

This chain uses TRBV4-2 with TRBJ2-1; TRBD2 matches 7 bases. This CDR3 spans 13 amino acids. The V gene end was trimmed by 2 bases and the J gene end by 10 bases; junction bases not matched to a gene: 5. Germline CDR1 and CDR2: LGHNA and YNFKEQ. CDR3 DNA sequence: TGTGCCAGCAGCCAAACCCCTAGCGGAGAGCAGTTCTTC. It encodes CASSQTPSGEQFF.

The chain carries TRBV5-1 and TRBJ2-5; 11 positions agree with TRBD2. The CDR3 has 14 amino acids. V gave up 4 bases and J gave up 3 bases; unmatched junction bases: 2. Germline V CDR1 and CDR2: SGHRS, YFSETQ. The CDR3 reads CASSISGREETQYF. The DNA of the CDR3 is TGCGCCAGCAGCATTAGCGGGAGGGAAGAGACCCAGTACTTC.

Concerning this clone itself: Distinct nucleotide sequences in the sample also encode this CDR3. The chain recombines TRBV9 with TRBJ2-1; weak D call: TRBD1 (6 bases). This CDR3 region has 15 residues. CDR1 and CDR2 from the germline V gene are SGDLS and YYNGEE. The V and J ends lost 0 bases and 3 bases respectively, with 10 bases between them. CDR3 residues: CASSVGRGIYNEQFF. In nucleotides, the CDR3 is TGTGCCAGCAGCGTAGGTAGGGGGATCTACAATGAGCAGTTCTTC.

This clone was counted once. The rearrangement uses TRBV2 and TRBJ2-2, with 14 bases identical to TRBD2. V lost 6 bases and J lost 1; bases outside the gene matches: 7. The germline V gene has CDR1 SNHLY and CDR2 FYNNEI. The CDR3 runs to 18 residues. CDR3 loop: CASSLRLAGGLNTGELFF. Here the CDR3 DNA reads TGTGCCAGCAGCCTCCGACTAGCGGGGGGGTTGAACACCGGGGAGCTGTTTTTT.

The chain carries TRBV7-2 and TRBJ2-5; TRBD2 matches 8 bases. Germline V gene lookup returns CDR1 SGHTA and CDR2 FQGNSA. V shed 5 bases and J 7 bases; nucleotides not matched to a gene: 12. CDR3 length equals 15 residues. The CDR3 sequence: CASSPFSGDVWTQYF. CDR3 sequence (DNA): TGTGCCAGCAGCCCCTTTAGCGGGGACGTTTGGACCCAGTACTTC. Full variable domain (outside the CDR3, taken from reference TRBV7-2 and TRBJ2-5): GAGVSQSPSNKVTEKGKDVELRCDPISGHTALYWYRQSLGQGLEFLIYFQGNSAPDKSGLPSDRFSAERTGGSVSTLTIQRTQQEDSAVYLCASSPFSGDVWTQYFGPGTRLLVL.

The gene calls are TRBV7-7 and TRBJ2-5; 7 bases line up with TRBD2. The CDR3 runs to 14 residues. Germline CDR1 and CDR2: SSHAT and FNYEAQ (reference sequence). With V trimmed by 5 bases and J by 7 bases, 10 bases remained unmatched. The CDR3 region is CASSVGTTGGTQYF. CDR3 nucleotides: TGTGCCAGCAGCGTCGGGACTACTGGGGGGACCCAGTACTTC.

This chain links TRBV2 with TRBJ2-7, with TRBD1 identical over 11 bases. CDR1 and CDR2 from the germline V gene are SNHLY and FYNNEI. Trimming cost V 7 bases and J 5 bases; bases outside gene matches: 7. The CDR3 has 14 residues. The CDR3 spells CASNRDRGLHEQYF. For the CDR3, the DNA is TGTGCCAGCAACCGGGACAGGGGGTTACACGAGCAGTACTTC. The whole variable domain, remainder taken from reference TRBV2 and TRBJ2-7, is EPEVTQTPSHQVTQMGQEVILRCVPISNHLYFYWYRQILGQKVEFLVSFYNNEISEKSEIFDDQFSVERPDGSNFTLKIRSTKLEDSAMYFCASNRDRGLHEQYFGPGTRLTVT.

This rearrangement joins TRBV5-4 to TRBJ1-2, with D possibly being TRBD1 (6 bases). V lost 6 bases and J lost 5, with 20 bases in between. Germline V CDR1 and CDR2: SGHNT, YYREEE (reference sequence). This CDR3 is built from 15 residues. The CDR3 bases are TGTGCCAGCAAACAATCAGGCAGGGGCGGGTATGGCTACACCTTC. It codes for CASKQSGRGGYGYTF. Complete variable domain (other parts from reference TRBV5-4 and TRBJ1-2): ETGVTQSPTHLIKTRGQQVTLRCSSQSGHNTVSWYQQALGQGPQFIFQYYREEENGRGNFPPRFSGLQFPNYSSELNVNALELDDSALYLCASKQSGRGGYGYTFGSGTRLTVV.

This clone was seen only once. The chain recombines TRBV7-8 with TRBJ2-7; D is possibly TRBD1 (6 bases). The CDR3 is 16 amino acids. Germline V gives CDR1 SGHVS, CDR2 FQNEAQ. Deletions cut 1 base from V and 4 bases from J, with 17 bases between. CDR3 in amino acids: CASSLEGDTGAYEQYF. The CDR3 DNA reads as TGTGCCAGCAGCTTAGAAGGGGACACAGGAGCTTACGAGCAGTACTTC.

This chain uses TRBV5-4 with TRBJ1-1; D gene uncertain. Germline V lookup: CDR1 SGHNT, CDR2 YYREEE (reference sequence). CDR3 size: 14 residues. V lost 4 bases and J lost 4, with 14 bases in between. The CDR3 here is CASSPDPRSTEAFF. CDR3 nucleotide sequence: TGTGCCAGCAGCCCCGACCCGAGGAGCACTGAAGCTTTCTTT.

The chain recombines TRBV9 with TRBJ1-3; maybe TRBD1 (5 bases). Germline V gene data show CDR1 as SGDLS and CDR2 as YYNGEE. There are 18 residues in the CDR3. The V gene lost 1 base and the J gene lost 0 bases, with 17 bases spanning the gap. The CDR3 sequence is CASSVMEGTGISGNTIYF. CDR3 nucleotide sequence: TGTGCCAGCAGCGTAATGGAGGGAACAGGTATCTCTGGAAACACCATATATTTT.

The chain couples TRBV13 to TRBJ2-3; the D gene is possibly TRBD1 (6 bases). Germline V gene data show CDR1 as PRHDT and CDR2 as FYEKMQ (reference sequence). With 1 base removed from V and 4 bases from J, the gap between germline ends came to 15 bases. There are 16 residues in the CDR3. DNA for the CDR3: TGTGCCAGCAGCTTAGAGGACAGTCGTTTCCCAGATACGCAGTATTTT. Protein: CASSLEDSRFPDTQYF.

As regards this clone: The same CDR3 is also encoded by other DNA sequences in this sample. The chain is built from TRBV30 and TRBJ1-2; possibly TRBD1 for D (5 bases). CDR3 size: 13 residues. Trimming removed 2 bases from V and 1 base from J, with 8 bases in between. Germline values: CDR1 GTSNPN, CDR2 SVGIG (reference sequence). The CDR3, as DNA: TGTGCCTGGAGTTCAGACAGTAACTATGGCTACACCTTC. It yields the protein CAWSSDSNYGYTF.

The genes are TRBV5-8 and TRBJ1-2, with D unresolved. Germline CDR1 is SGHTS and CDR2 is YDEGEE. Trimming left V 1 base short and J 1 base short, with 8 bases between. There are 14 residues in the CDR3. CDR3 bases: TGTGCCAGCAGCTTGCGGCAGGTTAACTATGGCTACACCTTC. It codes for CASSLRQVNYGYTF.

The chain combines TRBV7-9 with TRBJ2-1; 7 bases are shared with TRBD2. Germline V gene lookup returns CDR1 SEHNR and CDR2 FQNEAQ (reference sequence). The junction had 7 bases not matched to a gene; V was cut back by 5 bases and J by 9 bases. This CDR3 region has 13 residues. The CDR3 region is CASSPTTGGEQFF. In DNA form, the CDR3 reads TGTGCCAGCAGCCCGACTACGGGGGGTGAGCAGTTCTTC.